This T cell receptor (beta chain) was captured in a study of cytomegalovirus exposure and HLA in healthy donors. About the study: The approximately 120 validation repertoires, a later analysis reported, used the same platform as the approximately 700 first-cohort repertoires. Study-level findings and limits: Usually a TCR sequence was rare, but some public TCRs were found in many donors.

This CDR3 has 14 residues. The V gene lost 3 bases and the J gene lost 0 bases, with 9 bases spanning the gap. Germline V gives CDR1 SGHRS, CDR2 YFSETQ. This table comes from immunoSEQ multiplex PCR, and its TCRdb copy is limited to in-frame clones, with some not included. The sample has fewer than 120,000 clones, roughly 87% seen once. About this clone: Its antigen is not identified.

The roughly 120-subject validation cohort, separate from the roughly 700-subject first cohort, included the donors. The V gene is TRBV5-1, the J gene TRBJ1-2; D is ambiguous. This sequence was found in a woman aged 18 to 35 in good health and CMV-seronegative. Sample: PBMCs. The CDR3, as DNA: TGCGCCAGCAGCTATCGGGAACCTAACTATGGCTACACCTTC. This encodes CASSYREPNYGYTF.